This T cell receptor beta chain derives from a study of technical replicates of blood from several donors. Germline V gene data show CDR1 as MNHEY and CDR2 as SVGAGI. The CDR3 loop spans 13 amino acids. A remark on this clone: A read error may produce the germline difference seen at one junction end.

This table comes from immunoSEQ multiplex PCR, and its TCRdb copy is limited to in-frame clones, with some not included. The sample holds tens of thousands of clones, around 88% seen once. The V call is TRBV6-5, the J call TRBJ2-1; 9 nucleotides match TRBD1. The clonotype was recovered from a human donor in good health. Some clones in this sample may be carry-over from other donors' samples. Sequences were obtained from PBMCs. The CDR3 sequence: CASSLSPGDRAIF. The CDR3 DNA reads TGTGCCAGCAGTCTTTCCCCCGGGGACAGGGCAATCTTC.